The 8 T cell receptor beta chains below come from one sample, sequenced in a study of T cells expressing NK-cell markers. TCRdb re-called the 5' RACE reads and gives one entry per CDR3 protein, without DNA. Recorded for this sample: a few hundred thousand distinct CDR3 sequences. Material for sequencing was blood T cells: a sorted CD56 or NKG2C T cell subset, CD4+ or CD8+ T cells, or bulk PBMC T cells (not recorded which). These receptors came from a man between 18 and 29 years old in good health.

The CDR3 loop reads CASSDVPGSGFKNEQFF. This chain connects TRBV6-1 to TRBJ2-1; the TRBD1 assignment by TCRdb is unverifiable without DNA. Germline V CDR1 and CDR2: MNHNS, SASEGT. This CDR3 comprises 17 residues.

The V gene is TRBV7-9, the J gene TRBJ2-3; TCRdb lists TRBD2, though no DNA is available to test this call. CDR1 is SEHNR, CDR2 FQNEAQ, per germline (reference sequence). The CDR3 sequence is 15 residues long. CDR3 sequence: CASSLIGSTTDTQYF.

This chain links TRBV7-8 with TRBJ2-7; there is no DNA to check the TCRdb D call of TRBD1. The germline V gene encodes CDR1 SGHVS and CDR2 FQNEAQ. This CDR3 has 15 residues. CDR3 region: CASRTGQGSSYEQYF. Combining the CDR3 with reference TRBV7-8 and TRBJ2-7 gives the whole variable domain GAGVSQSPRYKVAKRGQDVALRCDPISGHVSLFWYQQALGQGPEFLTYFQNEAQLDKSGLPSDRFFAERPEGSVSTLKIQRTQQEDSAVYLCASRTGQGSSYEQYFGPGTRLTVT.

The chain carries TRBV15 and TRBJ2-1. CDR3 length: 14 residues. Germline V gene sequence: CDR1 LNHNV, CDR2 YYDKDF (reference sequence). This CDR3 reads CATTRLASDNEQFF.

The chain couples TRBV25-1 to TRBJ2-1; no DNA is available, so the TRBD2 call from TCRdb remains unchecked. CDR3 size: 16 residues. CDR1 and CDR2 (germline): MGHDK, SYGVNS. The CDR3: CASAGTSDTTYNEQFF.

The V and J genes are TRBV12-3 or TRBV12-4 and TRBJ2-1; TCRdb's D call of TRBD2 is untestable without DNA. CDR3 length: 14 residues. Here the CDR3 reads CASSKAGTRREQFF.

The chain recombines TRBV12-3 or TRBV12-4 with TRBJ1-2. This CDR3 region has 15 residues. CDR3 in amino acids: CASTLSADPTYGYTF.

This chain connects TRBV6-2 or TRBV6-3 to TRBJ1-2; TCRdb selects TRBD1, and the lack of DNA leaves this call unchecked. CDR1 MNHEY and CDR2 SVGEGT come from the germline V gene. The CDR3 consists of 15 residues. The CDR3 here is CASSRPGTGNYGYTF.